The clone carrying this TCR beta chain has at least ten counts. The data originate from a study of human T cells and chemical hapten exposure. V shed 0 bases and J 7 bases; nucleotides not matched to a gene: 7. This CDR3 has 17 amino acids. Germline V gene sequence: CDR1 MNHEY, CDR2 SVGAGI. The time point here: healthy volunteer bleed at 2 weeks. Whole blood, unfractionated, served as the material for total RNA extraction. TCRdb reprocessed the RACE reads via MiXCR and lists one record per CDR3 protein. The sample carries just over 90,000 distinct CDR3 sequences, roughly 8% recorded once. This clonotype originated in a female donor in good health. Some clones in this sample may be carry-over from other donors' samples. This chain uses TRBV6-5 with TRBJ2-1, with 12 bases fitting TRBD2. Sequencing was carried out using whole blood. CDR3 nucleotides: TGTGCCAGCAGTTACTCTAATGGACTAGCGGGAAGGAATGAGCAGTTCTTC. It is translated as CASSYSNGLAGRNEQFF.